This TCR beta chain is drawn from a study of cytomegalovirus exposure and HLA in healthy donors. 13 Jbeta primers and 60 Vbeta primers were used for the PCR. Assay used: immunoSEQ multiplex PCR; TCRdb lists only in-frame clones, some missing. The sample contains more than 95,000 clones, over 70% of which appear only once. The CDR3 has 16 residues. After removal of 0 bases from V and 2 bases from J, the junction contained 2 bases not matched to a gene. CDR1 is MNHEY, CDR2 SVGAGI, per germline. The sequenced material came from PBMCs. This receptor was taken from a male donor in good health and CMV-seronegative. V and J are TRBV6-5 and TRBJ2-7, with TRBD2 identical over 12 bases. The CDR3 region is CASSYSRLAGAYEQYF. The DNA for the CDR3 is TGTGCCAGCAGTTACTCCCGACTAGCGGGAGCCTACGAGCAGTACTTC.